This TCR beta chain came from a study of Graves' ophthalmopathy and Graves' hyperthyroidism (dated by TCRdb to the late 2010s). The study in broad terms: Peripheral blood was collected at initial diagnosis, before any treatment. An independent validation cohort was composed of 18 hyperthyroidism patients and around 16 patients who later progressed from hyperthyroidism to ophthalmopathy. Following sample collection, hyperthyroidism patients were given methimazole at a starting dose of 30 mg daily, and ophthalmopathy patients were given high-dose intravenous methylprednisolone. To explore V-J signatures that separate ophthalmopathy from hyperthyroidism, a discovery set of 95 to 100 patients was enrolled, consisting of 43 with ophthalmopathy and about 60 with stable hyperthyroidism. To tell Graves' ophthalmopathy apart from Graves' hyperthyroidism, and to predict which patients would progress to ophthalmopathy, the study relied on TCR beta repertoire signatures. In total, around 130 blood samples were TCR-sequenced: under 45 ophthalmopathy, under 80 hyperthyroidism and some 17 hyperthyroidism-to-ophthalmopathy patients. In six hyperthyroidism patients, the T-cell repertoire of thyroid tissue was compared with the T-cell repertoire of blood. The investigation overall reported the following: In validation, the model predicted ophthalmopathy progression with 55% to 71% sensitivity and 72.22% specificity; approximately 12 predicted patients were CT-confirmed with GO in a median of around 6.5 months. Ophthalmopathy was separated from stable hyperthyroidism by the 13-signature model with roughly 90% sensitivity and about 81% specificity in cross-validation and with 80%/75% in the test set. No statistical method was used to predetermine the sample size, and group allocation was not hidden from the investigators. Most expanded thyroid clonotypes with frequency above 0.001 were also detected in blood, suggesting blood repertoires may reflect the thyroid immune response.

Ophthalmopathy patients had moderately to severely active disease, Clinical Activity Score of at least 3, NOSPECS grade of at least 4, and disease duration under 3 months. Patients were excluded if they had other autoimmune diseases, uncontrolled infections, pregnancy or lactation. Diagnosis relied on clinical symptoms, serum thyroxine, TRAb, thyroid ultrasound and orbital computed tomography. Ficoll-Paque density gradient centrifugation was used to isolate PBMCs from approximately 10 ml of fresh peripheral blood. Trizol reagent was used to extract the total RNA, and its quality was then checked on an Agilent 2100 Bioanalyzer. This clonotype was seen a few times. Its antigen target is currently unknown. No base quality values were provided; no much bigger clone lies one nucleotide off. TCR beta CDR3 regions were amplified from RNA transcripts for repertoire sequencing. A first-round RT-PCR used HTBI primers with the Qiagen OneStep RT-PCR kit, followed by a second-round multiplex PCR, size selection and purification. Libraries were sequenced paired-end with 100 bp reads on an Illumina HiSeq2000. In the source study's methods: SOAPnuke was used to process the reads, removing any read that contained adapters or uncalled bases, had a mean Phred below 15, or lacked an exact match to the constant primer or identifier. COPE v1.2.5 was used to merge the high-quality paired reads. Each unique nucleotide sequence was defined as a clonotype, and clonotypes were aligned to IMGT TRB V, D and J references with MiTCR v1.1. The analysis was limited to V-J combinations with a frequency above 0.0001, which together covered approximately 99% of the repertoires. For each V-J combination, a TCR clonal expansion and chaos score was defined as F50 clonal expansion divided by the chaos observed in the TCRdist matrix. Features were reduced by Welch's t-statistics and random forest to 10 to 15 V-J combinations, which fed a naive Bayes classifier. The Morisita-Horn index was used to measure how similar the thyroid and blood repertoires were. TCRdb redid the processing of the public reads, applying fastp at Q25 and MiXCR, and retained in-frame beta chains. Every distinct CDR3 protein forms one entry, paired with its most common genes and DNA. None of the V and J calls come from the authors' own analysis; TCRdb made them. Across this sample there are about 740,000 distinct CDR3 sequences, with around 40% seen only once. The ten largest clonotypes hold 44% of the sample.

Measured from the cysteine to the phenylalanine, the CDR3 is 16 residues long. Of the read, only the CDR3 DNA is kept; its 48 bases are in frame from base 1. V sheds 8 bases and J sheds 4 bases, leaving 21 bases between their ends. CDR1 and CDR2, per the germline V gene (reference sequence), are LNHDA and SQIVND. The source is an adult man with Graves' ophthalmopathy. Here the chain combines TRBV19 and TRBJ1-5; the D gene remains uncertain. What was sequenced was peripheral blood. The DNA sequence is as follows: TGTGCCAGTGGGCCAAAGCTGGGCAGTTTGAATCAGCCCCAGCATTTT. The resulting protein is CASGPKLGSLNQPQHF.